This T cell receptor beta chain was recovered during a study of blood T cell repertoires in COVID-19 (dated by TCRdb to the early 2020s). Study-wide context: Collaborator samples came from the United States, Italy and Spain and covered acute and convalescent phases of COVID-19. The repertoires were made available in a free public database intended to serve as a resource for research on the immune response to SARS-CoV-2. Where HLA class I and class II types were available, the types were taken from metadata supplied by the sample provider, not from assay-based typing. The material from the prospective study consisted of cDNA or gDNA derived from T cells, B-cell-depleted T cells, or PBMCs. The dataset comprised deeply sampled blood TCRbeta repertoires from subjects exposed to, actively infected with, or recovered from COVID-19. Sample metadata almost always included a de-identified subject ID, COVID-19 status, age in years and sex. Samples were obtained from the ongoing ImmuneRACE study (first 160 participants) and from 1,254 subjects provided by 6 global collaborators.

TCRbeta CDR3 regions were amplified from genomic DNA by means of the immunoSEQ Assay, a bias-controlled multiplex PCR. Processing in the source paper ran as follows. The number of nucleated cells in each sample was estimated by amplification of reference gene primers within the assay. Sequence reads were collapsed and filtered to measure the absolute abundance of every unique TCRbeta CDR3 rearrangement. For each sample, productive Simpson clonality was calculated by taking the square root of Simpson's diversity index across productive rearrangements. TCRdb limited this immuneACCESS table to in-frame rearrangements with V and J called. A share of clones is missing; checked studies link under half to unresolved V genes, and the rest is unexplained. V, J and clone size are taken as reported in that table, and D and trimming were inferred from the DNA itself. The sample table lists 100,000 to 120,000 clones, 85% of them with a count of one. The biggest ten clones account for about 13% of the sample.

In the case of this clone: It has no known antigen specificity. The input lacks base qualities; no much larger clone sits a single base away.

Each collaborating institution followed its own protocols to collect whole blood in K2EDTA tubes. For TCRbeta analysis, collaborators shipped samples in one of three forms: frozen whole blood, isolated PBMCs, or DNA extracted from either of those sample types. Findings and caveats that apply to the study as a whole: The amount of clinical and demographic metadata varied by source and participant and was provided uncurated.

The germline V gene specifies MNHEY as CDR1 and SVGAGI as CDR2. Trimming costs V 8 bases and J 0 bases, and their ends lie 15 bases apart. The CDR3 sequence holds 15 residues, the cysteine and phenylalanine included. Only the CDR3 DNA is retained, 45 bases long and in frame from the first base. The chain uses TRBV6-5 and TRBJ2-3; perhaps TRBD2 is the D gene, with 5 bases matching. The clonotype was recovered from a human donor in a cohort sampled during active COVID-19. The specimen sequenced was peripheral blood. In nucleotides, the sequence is TGTGCCAGCGATTCGGGAATGGGAAGCACAGATACGCAGTATTTT. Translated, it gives CASDSGMGSTDTQYF.